These T cell receptor beta chains were read from a single sample in a study of T-cell memory formation after mild COVID-19. TCRdb processed the 5' RACE reads anew with MiXCR; each CDR3 protein has one entry. Here the sample spans approximately 390,000 distinct CDR3 sequences, 16% being singletons. Sequencing was done on a sample of PBMCs or a T cell subset sorted from them (not recorded which). The receptor set was obtained from a man aged 18-30 years who had mild COVID-19 (a few samples of this study predate the infection). Cell type and time point are not known. Both conserved end residues are part of each CDR3. D genes are given only for firm matches. Where a row states a size, it is once, few, many or the class of an expanded clone; other rows omit it.

cdr3_nt: TGTGCCAGCAGGGGAACGGGGACCCAGTACTTC
cdr3_aa: CASRGTGTQYF
j_call: TRBJ2-5
v_call: TRBV6-6
d_call: NA
clone_size: few

cdr3_nt: TGTGCCAGCACCGAGGGGACAGGGGGCCAAGAGACCCAGTACTTC
cdr3_aa: CASTEGTGGQETQYF
j_call: TRBJ2-5
v_call: TRBV2
d_call: TRBD1
clone_size: NA

cdr3_nt: TGTGCCAGCAGTTCGACAGGGGTCGGAAACACCATATATTTT
cdr3_aa: CASSSTGVGNTIYF
j_call: TRBJ1-3
v_call: TRBV28
d_call: TRBD1
clone_size: few

cdr3_nt: TGTGCCAGCAGGTCTGGACGCACTACCTGGGCAGATACGCAGTATTTT
cdr3_aa: CASRSGRTTWADTQYF
j_call: TRBJ2-3
v_call: TRBV12-3/TRBV12-4
d_call: NA
clone_size: few

cdr3_nt: TGTGCCAGCAGCCTAGGACAGGGAAGCCGGGCAGATACGCAGTATTTT
cdr3_aa: CASSLGQGSRADTQYF
j_call: TRBJ2-3
v_call: TRBV5-8
d_call: TRBD1
clone_size: few

cdr3_nt: TGCGCCAGCAGTACAGGGGTCTTGTACACTGAAGCTTTCTTT
cdr3_aa: CASSTGVLYTEAFF
j_call: TRBJ1-1
v_call: TRBV5-1
d_call: TRBD1
clone_size: few

cdr3_nt: TGTGCCAGCAGTCTCAGGTCGAATGAGCAGTTCTTC
cdr3_aa: CASSLRSNEQFF
j_call: TRBJ2-1
v_call: TRBV5-6
d_call: NA
clone_size: many

cdr3_nt: TGCGCCAGCAGCTTGGGGGGAGGGGTTTACACTGAAGCTTTCTTT
cdr3_aa: CASSLGGGVYTEAFF
j_call: TRBJ1-1
v_call: TRBV5-1
d_call: NA
clone_size: few

cdr3_nt: TGTGCCACCCATCCGGGACGGACGGTTACCCCTCCTAACAATGAGCAGTTCTTC
cdr3_aa: CATHPGRTVTPPNNEQFF
j_call: TRBJ2-1
v_call: TRBV6-5
d_call: NA
clone_size: NA

cdr3_nt: TGTGCCAGCAGTGAAGTGCAGGGGCAGGGTGGCTACACCTTC
cdr3_aa: CASSEVQGQGGYTF
j_call: TRBJ1-2
v_call: TRBV2
d_call: NA
clone_size: few

cdr3_nt: TGTGCCAGCGCGGACCCGAATTCACCCCTCCACTTT
cdr3_aa: CASADPNSPLHF
j_call: TRBJ1-6
v_call: TRBV6-2/TRBV6-3
d_call: NA
clone_size: NA

cdr3_nt: TGCAGTGCCCCCGACACAAACACAGATACGCAGTATTTT
cdr3_aa: CSAPDTNTDTQYF
j_call: TRBJ2-3
v_call: TRBV20-1
d_call: NA
clone_size: few

cdr3_nt: TGTGCTAGCAGCTTGTACGTCCACCGGGCTCAGTACTTC
cdr3_aa: CASSLYVHRAQYF
j_call: TRBJ2-5
v_call: TRBV7-7
d_call: NA
clone_size: NA

cdr3_nt: TGTGCCAGCAGAACGGGACTCTTAAACTATGGCTACACCTTC
cdr3_aa: CASRTGLLNYGYTF
j_call: TRBJ1-2
v_call: TRBV5-4
d_call: NA
clone_size: NA

cdr3_nt: TGCGCCAGCAGCGTACAAACGGACAGGGCGAATTCACCCCTCCACTTT
cdr3_aa: CASSVQTDRANSPLHF
j_call: TRBJ1-6
v_call: TRBV4-1
d_call: TRBD1
clone_size: few

cdr3_nt: TGCAGTGCTCCTTCACCCAGGCGGCAGTTCTTC
cdr3_aa: CSAPSPRRQFF
j_call: TRBJ2-1
v_call: TRBV20-1
d_call: NA
clone_size: few

cdr3_nt: TGTGCCAGCTCACTCGGGACTGCAACTAATGAAAAACTGTTTTTT
cdr3_aa: CASSLGTATNEKLFF
j_call: TRBJ1-4
v_call: TRBV5-1
d_call: NA
clone_size: many

cdr3_nt: TGTGCCAGCAGCTTAGAGGCCCCCGGCTACACCTTC
cdr3_aa: CASSLEAPGYTF
j_call: TRBJ1-2
v_call: TRBV7-8
d_call: NA
clone_size: NA

cdr3_nt: TGTGCCAGCAGCGACCGACTAAGCGGGGTTAGCACAGATACGCAGTATTTT
cdr3_aa: CASSDRLSGVSTDTQYF
j_call: TRBJ2-3
v_call: TRBV5-5
d_call: TRBD2
clone_size: few

cdr3_nt: TGCGCCAGCAGCCCCACCCGATTTTCGGCAGGGAGCAATCAGCCCCAGCATTTT
cdr3_aa: CASSPTRFSAGSNQPQHF
j_call: TRBJ1-5
v_call: TRBV4-3
d_call: NA
clone_size: NA

cdr3_nt: TGTGCCAGCAGTTCGGCTAGCGGGGGCACAGATACGCAGTATTTT
cdr3_aa: CASSSASGGTDTQYF
j_call: TRBJ2-3
v_call: TRBV7-3
d_call: TRBD2
clone_size: many

cdr3_nt: TGTGCCTCTCGGGGACAGGGAACTACTGAAGCTTTCTTT
cdr3_aa: CASRGQGTTEAFF
j_call: TRBJ1-1
v_call: TRBV24-1
d_call: TRBD1
clone_size: many

cdr3_nt: TGTGCCAGCAGTTGGTCAGGGACTCAGGAGCAGTACTTC
cdr3_aa: CASSWSGTQEQYF
j_call: TRBJ2-7
v_call: TRBV27
d_call: NA
clone_size: NA

cdr3_nt: TGTGCCAGCAGCTTCGAGGGCCGGACAGATACGCAGTATTTT
cdr3_aa: CASSFEGRTDTQYF
j_call: TRBJ2-3
v_call: TRBV7-2
d_call: NA
clone_size: many

cdr3_nt: TGCGCCAGCAGTTTGTCGGTAGGGTTGAGGGAGACCCAGTACTTC
cdr3_aa: CASSLSVGLRETQYF
j_call: TRBJ2-5
v_call: TRBV5-1
d_call: NA
clone_size: few

cdr3_nt: TGTGCCAGCAGCTTAGAACCGGGACCATACGAGCAGTACTTC
cdr3_aa: CASSLEPGPYEQYF
j_call: TRBJ2-7
v_call: TRBV7-2
d_call: NA
clone_size: NA

cdr3_nt: TGTGCCAGCAGAAAGAGGGGCCTAGAAGAGACCCAGTACTTC
cdr3_aa: CASRKRGLEETQYF
j_call: TRBJ2-5
v_call: TRBV6-2/TRBV6-3
d_call: NA
clone_size: NA

cdr3_nt: TGTGCCAGCTCACACGGACGTGGGAATTCACCCCTCCACTTT
cdr3_aa: CASSHGRGNSPLHF
j_call: TRBJ1-6
v_call: TRBV18
d_call: NA
clone_size: few

cdr3_nt: TGTGCCAGCAGCGGTGGTGGGGGCGCGGGTCCAATCGAAAACACCGGGGAGCTGTTTTTT
cdr3_aa: CASSGGGGAGPIENTGELFF
j_call: TRBJ2-2
v_call: TRBV7-9
d_call: NA
clone_size: few

cdr3_nt: TGCGCCAGCAGCCAAGATGGCAGGGCGACGAACACCGGGGAGCTGTTTTTT
cdr3_aa: CASSQDGRATNTGELFF
j_call: TRBJ2-2
v_call: TRBV4-3
d_call: NA
clone_size: few

cdr3_nt: TGTGCCAGCAGTCCCGGGGCAGGGCAGGGGGAGGAGGCCCAGTACTTC
cdr3_aa: CASSPGAGQGEEAQYF
j_call: TRBJ2-5
v_call: TRBV12-3/TRBV12-4
d_call: NA
clone_size: NA

cdr3_nt: TGTGCCAGCAGTGAGGGAGGGAATAGCAACACTGAAGCTTTCTTT
cdr3_aa: CASSEGGNSNTEAFF
j_call: TRBJ1-1
v_call: TRBV28
d_call: NA
clone_size: NA

cdr3_nt: TGTGCCAGCAGTGGGACAGACTCCTACGAGCAGTACTTC
cdr3_aa: CASSGTDSYEQYF
j_call: TRBJ2-7
v_call: TRBV13
d_call: TRBD1
clone_size: few

cdr3_nt: TGTGCCAGCAGCGTAGACAGGGGAGGTTCCGGGGAGCTGTTTTTT
cdr3_aa: CASSVDRGGSGELFF
j_call: TRBJ2-2
v_call: TRBV9
d_call: NA
clone_size: few

cdr3_nt: TGCGCCAGCAGCCAAGATCTGAAGAACCAAGAGACCCAGTACTTC
cdr3_aa: CASSQDLKNQETQYF
j_call: TRBJ2-5
v_call: TRBV4-1
d_call: NA
clone_size: few

cdr3_nt: TGCAGTGCACCGGACAGGGTGGAATCCTATGGCTACACCTTC
cdr3_aa: CSAPDRVESYGYTF
j_call: TRBJ1-2
v_call: TRBV20-1
d_call: TRBD1
clone_size: NA

cdr3_nt: TGTGCCAGCAGTTATTTATCGGGGGATTATGAGCAGTTCTTC
cdr3_aa: CASSYLSGDYEQFF
j_call: TRBJ2-1
v_call: TRBV6-2/TRBV6-3
d_call: NA
clone_size: NA

cdr3_nt: TGTGCCAGCAGCCACGGGACACCTAGCAATCAGCCCCAGCATTTT
cdr3_aa: CASSHGTPSNQPQHF
j_call: TRBJ1-5
v_call: TRBV6-6
d_call: NA
clone_size: few

cdr3_nt: TGTGCCAGCAGTTACTCGGGCAGGGGGCGCGTAGGCTACACCTTC
cdr3_aa: CASSYSGRGRVGYTF
j_call: TRBJ1-2
v_call: TRBV6-5
d_call: TRBD1
clone_size: NA

cdr3_nt: TGTGCCAGCTCACCAACTTTGCCTGTCCAAAGCGGCTCCGAGCAGTACTTC
cdr3_aa: CASSPTLPVQSGSEQYF
j_call: TRBJ2-7
v_call: TRBV18
d_call: NA
clone_size: NA

cdr3_nt: TGTGCCAGCAGTCGGGACATGTATTACGAGCAGTACTTC
cdr3_aa: CASSRDMYYEQYF
j_call: TRBJ2-7
v_call: TRBV6-5
d_call: NA
clone_size: few